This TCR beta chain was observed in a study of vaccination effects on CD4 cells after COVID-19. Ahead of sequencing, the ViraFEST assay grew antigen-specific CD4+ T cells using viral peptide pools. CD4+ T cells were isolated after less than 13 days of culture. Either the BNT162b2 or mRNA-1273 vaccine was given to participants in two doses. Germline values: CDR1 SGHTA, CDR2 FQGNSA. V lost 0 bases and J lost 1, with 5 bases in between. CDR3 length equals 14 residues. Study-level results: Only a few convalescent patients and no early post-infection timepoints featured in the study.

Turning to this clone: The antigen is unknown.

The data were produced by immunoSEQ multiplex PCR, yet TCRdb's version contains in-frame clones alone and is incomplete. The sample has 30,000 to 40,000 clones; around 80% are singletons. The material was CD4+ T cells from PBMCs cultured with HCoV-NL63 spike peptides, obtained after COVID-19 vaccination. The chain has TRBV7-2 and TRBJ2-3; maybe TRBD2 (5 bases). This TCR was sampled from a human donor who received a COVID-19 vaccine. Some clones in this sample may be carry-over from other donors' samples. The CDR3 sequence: CASSLARGTDTQYF. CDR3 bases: TGTGCCAGCAGCTTAGCGCGGGGCACAGATACGCAGTATTTT.